This T cell receptor beta chain was sequenced for a study of cytomegalovirus exposure and HLA in healthy donors. Study outcomes and limitations: A later analysis reportedly found that, within productive TCRs, an Asian-associated ancestry cluster had fewer N-insertions than the mean observed across the approximately 670 donors. Being productive about 87% or about 30% of the time was typical of most TCR beta V segments in an earlier analysis. Some TCR beta chains (around 160 of them) were listed as cytomegalovirus-associated. Analysis was carried out at a later point, and it linked a missense DCLRE1C variant to TCR beta V- and J-gene trimming.

With respect to this clone: Its cognate antigen is unknown.

The V segment lost 4 bases and the J segment 7 bases; nucleotides outside the gene matches: 12. Germline CDR1 is KGHSH and CDR2 is LQKENI. This CDR3 contains 16 residues. Amplification used 60 Vbeta primers and 13 Jbeta primers. Measured with immunoSEQ multiplex PCR; TCRdb has only the in-frame clones, and not every one. The profile shows roughly 120,000 clones, 8.5% of them singletons. The receptor comes from a man in his forties in good health and CMV-seronegative. Sequencing used PBMCs. The genes are TRBV18 and TRBJ2-2; 7 bases agree with TRBD1. The CDR3 protein is CASSLYTGEIGGELFF. The CDR3 region has the DNA TGTGCCAGCTCACTATATACAGGGGAGATCGGCGGGGAGCTGTTTTTT. Full variable domain (rest looked up from reference TRBV18 and TRBJ2-2): NAGVMQNPRHLVRRRGQEARLRCSPMKGHSHVYWYRQLPEEGLKFMVYLQKENIIDESGMPKERFSAEFPKEGPSILRIQQVVRGDSAAYFCASSLYTGEIGGELFFGEGSRLTVL.